This record covers a single TCR beta chain. No antigen is known for it. The record originates from a study of CD8+CD57+ T cells in acquired aplastic anemia. Points from the study as a whole: CD8+ Simpson's diversity showed no significant patient-control difference. The number of CD8+ CDR3 sequences shared by patients and controls was approximately 28.

Genomic DNA was employed as the template in profiling TCR beta VDJ and CDR3. A single record per CDR3 protein comes from TCRdb applying MiXCR to the reads. The sample lists 150,000 to 200,000 distinct CDR3 sequences; roughly 60% were seen once. Germline CDR1 and CDR2: SGHRS and YFSETQ. This CDR3 contains 15 residues. V was clipped by 0 bases and J by 12 bases; unmatched bases: 10. All sequencing subjects had displayed CD8+CD57+ cell expansion on flow cytometry. The clonotype originates from a human donor with aplastic anemia. The chain carries TRBV5-1 and TRBJ2-1; 9 nucleotides align to TRBD1. What was sequenced was sorted CD4+, CD8+, or CD8+CD57+ T cells (not recorded which) from PBMCs. The CDR3 protein is CASSLEQGAADTQFF. CDR3 nucleotides: TGCGCCAGCAGCTTGGAACAGGGGGCCGCAGATACGCAGTTCTTC.